These 13 T cell receptor beta chains were sequenced from one sample in a study of blood T cells in healthy people across ages (dated by TCRdb to about 2015). Library method: 5' RACE. Instrument used: Illumina HiSeq 2500. The second PCR ran for about 6 to 12 cycles and used a J-beta primer mix along with a sample-barcoded 5' primer. TCRdb reran the public reads through fastp at Q25 and MiXCR, keeping productive beta chains. When rows share a CDR3 protein, they turn into one entry using the most common DNA and genes. The sample table contains 850,000 to 1,100,000 distinct CDR3 sequences; only one count was recorded for around two fifths of them. The ten most abundant clones make up about 12% of the sample. The sequencing sample was made of blood. The receptors were sampled from a man younger than 30 in good health.

This rearrangement joins TRBV7-2 to TRBJ2-3; 7 bases match TRBD2. The CDR3 has 15 amino acids. The J segment lost 3 bases and the V segment lost 1 base, leaving 4 bases of the junction unmatched. Germline CDR1 reads SGHTA; CDR2 reads FQGNSA. CDR3 nucleotide sequence: TGTGCCAGCAGCTTAGTGGCAGCGGGGACAGATACGCAGTATTTT. It codes for CASSLVAAGTDTQYF.

This sequence joins TRBV4-2 and TRBJ2-7, with D possibly TRBD2 on 5 matching bases. The CDR3 runs 13 residues. Germline CDR1 reads LGHNA; CDR2 reads YNFKEQ. Between the trimmed V and J ends, which lost 4 bases and 7 bases, there was a span of 14 bases. The CDR3 spells CASSPSWRGEQYF. DNA for the CDR3: TGTGCCAGCAGCCCATCCTGGCGCGGGGAGCAGTACTTC.

This chain joins TRBV5-1 and TRBJ1-2; unclear D gene. Trimming took off 7 bases at V and 2 bases at J, with 27 bases between the two ends. This CDR3 region has 18 residues. The germline gives CDR1 SGHRS, CDR2 YFSETQ. CDR3 region: CASGPVGVPAPLNYGYTF. CDR3 coding DNA: TGCGCCAGCGGCCCGGTGGGAGTGCCAGCTCCCTTGAACTATGGCTACACCTTC.

This chain connects TRBV20-1 to TRBJ2-3; tentatively, D is TRBD2 (5 bases). The CDR3 length is 14 residues. Germline V lookup: CDR1 DFQATT, CDR2 SNEGSKA (reference sequence). V was shortened by 6 bases and J by 3 bases, with 16 bases between the two germline ends. The CDR3 is CSALTLGRTDTQYF. The CDR3 DNA sequence: TGCAGTGCCTTGACGTTGGGGAGAACAGATACGCAGTATTTT.

J is TRBJ2-5 and V is TRBV18; perhaps TRBD1 as D (6 bases). The DNA end lines up better with TRBJ2-7; the J call may be wrong. CDR1 and CDR2 (germline): KGHSH, LQKENI. The CDR3 is 14 amino acids. The CDR3 loop reads CASSEVDSSYEQYF. The DNA for the CDR3 is TGTGCCAGCTCAGAGGTGGACAGTTCTTACGAGCAGTACTTC.

This clonotype was observed a handful of times. This chain connects TRBV2 to TRBJ2-1; 7 bases agree with TRBD2. Unmatched junction bases numbered 9, after V lost 1 base and J lost 3 bases. The CDR3 extends over 17 amino acids. Germline CDR1 is SNHLY and CDR2 is FYNNEI. The CDR3 reads CASSEGVPGGYYNEQFF. The CDR3 DNA reads TGTGCCAGCAGTGAAGGGGTCCCGGGGGGTTACTACAATGAGCAGTTCTTC.

The chain has TRBV6-5 and TRBJ1-2, with D hard to call. The germline CDR1 and CDR2 sequences are MNHEY and SVGAGI. V lost 2 bases to trimming and J lost 4 bases, with 11 bases between them. The CDR3 spans 14 residues. As DNA, the CDR3 is TGTGCCAGCAGTTACCCCGGGCCGCCCTATGGCTACACCTTC. The encoded protein is CASSYPGPPYGYTF.

V and J are TRBV6-1 and TRBJ1-4; 9 nucleotides agree with TRBD1. Germline-derived CDR1 and CDR2 are MNHNS and SASEGT. V lost 5 bases, J lost 7 bases, and 8 bases stayed unmatched. The CDR3 contains 15 residues. The CDR3 loop reads CASSSWVTGGEKLFF. The DNA for the CDR3 is TGTGCCAGCAGTTCTTGGGTGACAGGGGGTGAAAAACTGTTTTTT.

The chain couples TRBV4-1 to TRBJ2-5; TRBD2 matches 9 bases. Germline lookup yields CDR1 MGHRA and CDR2 YSYEKL. V trimming: 0 bases; J trimming: 11 bases; junction bases outside the gene matches: 10. The CDR3 is 15 amino acids. The CDR3, as DNA: TGCGCCAGCAGCCAAGAGACTAGCGGTATACCTGAGCAGTACTTC. Protein: CASSQETSGIPEQYF.

There are many counts of this clonotype. The chain combines TRBV7-2 with TRBJ1-1, with unresolved D. This CDR3 has 13 residues. V lost 5 bases and J lost 2, with 9 bases in between. Germline values: CDR1 SGHTA, CDR2 FQGNSA. CDR3 bases: TGTGCCAGCAGCGGCCAACGAAACACTGAAGCTTTCTTT. It encodes CASSGQRNTEAFF.

V is TRBV6-1 and J is TRBJ2-1; D may correspond to TRBD1 or TRBD2 (5 bases each). V was trimmed by 1 base and J by 5 bases, leaving 18 bases between them. The CDR3 consists of 17 residues. Germline values: CDR1 MNHNS, CDR2 SASEGT. Written as DNA, the CDR3 is TGTGCCAGCAGTGAAGATAGGGGACGAGTCCGAAACAATGAGCAGTTCTTC. As protein: CASSEDRGRVRNNEQFF.

The chain uses TRBV7-9 and TRBJ1-5; D is possibly TRBD1 (5 bases). This CDR3 comprises 18 residues. The V end lost 6 bases, the J end lost 0 bases, and 21 bases lay between the germline ends. Germline loops: CDR1 SEHNR, CDR2 FQNEAQ (reference sequence). CDR3 DNA sequence: TGTGCCAGCAGTCGCTGGGGAGGTATGGGGGATAGCAATCAGCCCCAGCATTTT. Amino acids: CASSRWGGMGDSNQPQHF.

This clonotype was counted only a few times. The chain carries TRBV7-9 and TRBJ1-2; TRBD1 might be the D (5 bases). CDR1 and CDR2 from the germline V gene are SEHNR and FQNEAQ (reference sequence). The CDR3 covers 13 residues. Deletions cut 5 bases from V and 3 bases from J, with 10 bases between. This chain's CDR3 is CASSQPTDYGYTF. CDR3 bases: TGTGCCAGCAGCCAGCCGACAGACTATGGCTACACCTTC.